This record covers a single T cell receptor (beta chain). Its specificity is not known. Deletions cut 0 bases from V and 1 base from J, with 9 bases between. This CDR3 spans 16 amino acids. CDR1 and CDR2 (germline): MGHRA, YSYEKL. The PCR had 60 Vbeta and 13 Jbeta primers. This table comes from immunoSEQ multiplex PCR, and its TCRdb copy is limited to in-frame clones, with some not included. Of under 100,000 clones in the sample, around three quarters are singletons; the top ten hold about 2.9%. These data belong to a study of cytomegalovirus exposure and HLA in healthy donors. Study-wide results and caveats: With later analysis, a missense DCLRE1C variant became linked to TCR beta V- and J-gene trimming.

Sequenced sample: PBMCs. The chain employs TRBV4-1 and TRBJ2-2; no definite D call. This TCR derives from a man aged 40-55 years in good health and CMV-seronegative. The CDR3 DNA is TGCGCCAGCAGCCAAGATGGGCAGAAGAACACCGGGGAGCTGTTTTTT. Its protein product is CASSQDGQKNTGELFF.